A single sample is the source of the 3 T cell receptor beta chains below, sequenced in a study of OX40 agonist ivuxolimab in advanced cancers. The table came from immunoSEQ multiplex PCR; TCRdb's copy has only in-frame clones and leaves some out. The sample holds some 63,000 clones, around 87% seen once. The specimen was CD4+ or CD8+ T cells sorted from blood, collected in a trial of the OX40 agonist ivuxolimab. The receptors derive from an adult with an advanced solid tumor such as melanoma, head and neck, liver or kidney cancer.

A single count supports this clone. This chain uses TRBV5-5 with TRBJ1-3; D ambiguous. Germline CDR1 reads SGHKS; CDR2 reads YYEKEE (reference sequence). Trimming cost V 2 bases and J 8 bases, with 8 bases left between them. This CDR3 is built from 12 residues. CDR3 region: CASSFTSDTIYF. The DNA of the CDR3 is TGTGCCAGCAGCTTTACGTCGGACACCATATATTTT.

The chain has TRBV4-2 and TRBJ2-1; D is perhaps TRBD1 (5 bases). The CDR3 is 12 amino acids. Germline V gene sequence: CDR1 LGHNA, CDR2 YNFKEQ. V was shortened by 2 bases and J by 7 bases, with 6 bases between the two germline ends. The CDR3 is CASSQYRNEQFF. Written as DNA, the CDR3 is TGTGCCAGCAGCCAATACAGGAATGAGCAGTTCTTC.

Concerning this clone: Other DNA sequences in the same sample also yield this CDR3. The chain carries TRBV4-1 and TRBJ1-1; D remains ambiguous. V lost 0 bases and J 3 bases, leaving 5 bases between the germline ends. The CDR3 runs to 13 residues. Germline V gene lookup returns CDR1 MGHRA and CDR2 YSYEKL. CDR3 amino acids: CASSQDRDTEAFF. In DNA form, the CDR3 reads TGCGCCAGCAGCCAAGATAGGGACACTGAAGCTTTCTTT.